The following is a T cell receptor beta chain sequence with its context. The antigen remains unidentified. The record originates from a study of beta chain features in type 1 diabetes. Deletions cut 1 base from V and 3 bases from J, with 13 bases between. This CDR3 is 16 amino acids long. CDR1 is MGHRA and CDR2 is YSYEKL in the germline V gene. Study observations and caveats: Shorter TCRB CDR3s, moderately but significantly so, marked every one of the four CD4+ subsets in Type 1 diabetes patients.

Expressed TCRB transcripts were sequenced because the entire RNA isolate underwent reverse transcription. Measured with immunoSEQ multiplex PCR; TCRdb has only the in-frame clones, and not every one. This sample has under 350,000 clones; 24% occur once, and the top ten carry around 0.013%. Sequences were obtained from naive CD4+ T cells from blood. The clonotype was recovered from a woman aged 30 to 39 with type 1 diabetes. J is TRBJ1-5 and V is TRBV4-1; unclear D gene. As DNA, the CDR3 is TGCGCCAGCAGCCAAGTGGGAGGAGCCGACAATCAGCCCCAGCATTTT. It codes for CASSQVGGADNQPQHF.